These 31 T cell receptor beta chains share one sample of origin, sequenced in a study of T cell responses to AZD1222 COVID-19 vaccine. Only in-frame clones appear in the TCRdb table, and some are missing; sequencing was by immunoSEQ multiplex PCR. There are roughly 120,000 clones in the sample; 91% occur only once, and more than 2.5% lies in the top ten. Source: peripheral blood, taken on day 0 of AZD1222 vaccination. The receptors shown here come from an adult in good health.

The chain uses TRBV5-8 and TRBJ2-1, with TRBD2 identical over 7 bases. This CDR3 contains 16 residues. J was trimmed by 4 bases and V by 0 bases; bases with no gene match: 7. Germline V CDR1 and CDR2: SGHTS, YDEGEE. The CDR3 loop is CASSLGASGLYNEQFF. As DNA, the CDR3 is TGTGCCAGCAGCTTGGGGGCTAGCGGCTTATACAATGAGCAGTTCTTC.

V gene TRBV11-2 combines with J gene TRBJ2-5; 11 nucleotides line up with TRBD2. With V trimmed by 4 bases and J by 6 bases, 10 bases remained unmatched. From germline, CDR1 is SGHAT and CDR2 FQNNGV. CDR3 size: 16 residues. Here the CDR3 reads CASSSIAGGPKKTQYF. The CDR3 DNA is TGTGCCAGCAGCTCTATAGCGGGAGGGCCTAAAAAGACCCAGTACTTC.

The CDR3 sequence is CASSAQQGLYSPLHF. The CDR3 nucleotides are TGCGCCAGCAGCGCCCAACAGGGATTATATTCACCCCTCCACTTT. The chain is built from TRBV5-1 and TRBJ1-6; D may be TRBD1 (6 bases). Trimming stripped 4 bases from V and 8 bases from J, with 16 bases between. CDR3 length: 15 residues. The germline CDR1 and CDR2 sequences are SGHRS and YFSETQ.

CDR3 bases: TGTGCCAGCAGCATCGGGACAGGAGATGGCTACACCTTC. Residues: CASSIGTGDGYTF. The chain combines TRBV7-9 with TRBJ1-2; TRBD1 matches at 8 bases. CDR1 and CDR2 (germline): SEHNR, FQNEAQ (reference sequence). Trimming removed 5 bases from V and 6 bases from J; junction bases left unmatched: 5. The CDR3 runs to 13 residues. The full variable domain, with the rest looked up from reference TRBV7-9 and TRBJ1-2, is DTGVSQNPRHKITKRGQNVTFRCDPISEHNRLYWYRQTLGQGPEFLTYFQNEAQLEKSRLLSDRFSAERPKGSFSTLEIQRTEQGDSAMYLCASSIGTGDGYTFGSGTRLTVV.

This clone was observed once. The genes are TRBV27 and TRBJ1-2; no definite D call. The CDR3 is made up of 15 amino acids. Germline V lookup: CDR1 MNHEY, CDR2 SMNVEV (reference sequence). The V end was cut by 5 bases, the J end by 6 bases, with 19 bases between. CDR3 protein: CASSPIFAGTDGYTF. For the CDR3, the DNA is TGTGCCAGCAGTCCAATTTTCGCAGGCACAGATGGCTACACCTTC.

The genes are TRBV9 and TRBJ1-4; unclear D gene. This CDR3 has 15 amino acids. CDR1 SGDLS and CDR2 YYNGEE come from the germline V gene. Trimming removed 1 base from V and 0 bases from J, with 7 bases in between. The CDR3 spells CASSVSRATNEKLFF. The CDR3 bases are TGTGCCAGCAGCGTAAGCCGTGCAACTAATGAAAAACTGTTTTTT. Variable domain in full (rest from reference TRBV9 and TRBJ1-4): DSGVTQTPKHLITATGQRVTLRCSPRSGDLSVYWYQQSLDQGLQFLIQYYNGEERAKGNILERFSAQQFPDLHSELNLSSLELGDSALYFCASSVSRATNEKLFFGSGTQLSVL.

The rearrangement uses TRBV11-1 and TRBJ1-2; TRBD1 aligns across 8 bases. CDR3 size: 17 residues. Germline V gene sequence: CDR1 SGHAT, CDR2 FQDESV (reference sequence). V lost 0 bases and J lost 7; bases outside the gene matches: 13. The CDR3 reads CASSLAPDGTGFGGYTF. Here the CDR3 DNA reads TGTGCCAGCAGCTTAGCGCCGGACGGGACAGGCTTCGGTGGCTACACCTTC.

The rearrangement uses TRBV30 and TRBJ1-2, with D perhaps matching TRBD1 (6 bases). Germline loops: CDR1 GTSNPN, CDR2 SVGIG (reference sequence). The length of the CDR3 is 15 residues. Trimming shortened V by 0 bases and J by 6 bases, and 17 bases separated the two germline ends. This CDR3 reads CAWSVPAWTADGYTF. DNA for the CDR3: TGTGCCTGGAGTGTACCAGCCTGGACAGCAGATGGCTACACCTTC.

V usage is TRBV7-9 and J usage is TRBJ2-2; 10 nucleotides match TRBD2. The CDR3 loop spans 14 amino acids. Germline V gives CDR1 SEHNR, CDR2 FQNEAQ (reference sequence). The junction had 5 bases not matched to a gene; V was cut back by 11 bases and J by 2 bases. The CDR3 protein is CAGRLAGNTGELFF. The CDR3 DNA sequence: TGTGCCGGTAGACTAGCGGGCAACACCGGGGAGCTGTTTTTT.

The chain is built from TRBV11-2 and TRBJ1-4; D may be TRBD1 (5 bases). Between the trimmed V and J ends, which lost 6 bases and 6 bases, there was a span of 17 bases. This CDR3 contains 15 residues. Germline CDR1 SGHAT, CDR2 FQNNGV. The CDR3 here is CASRRPGQGDEKLFF. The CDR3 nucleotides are TGTGCCAGCAGGCGACCCGGGCAGGGTGATGAAAAACTGTTTTTT. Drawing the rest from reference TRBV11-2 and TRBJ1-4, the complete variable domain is EAGVAQSPRYKIIEKRQSVAFWCNPISGHATLYWYQQILGQGPKLLIQFQNNGVVDDSQLPKDRFSAERLKGVDSTLKIQPAKLEDSAVYLCASRRPGQGDEKLFFGSGTQLSVL.

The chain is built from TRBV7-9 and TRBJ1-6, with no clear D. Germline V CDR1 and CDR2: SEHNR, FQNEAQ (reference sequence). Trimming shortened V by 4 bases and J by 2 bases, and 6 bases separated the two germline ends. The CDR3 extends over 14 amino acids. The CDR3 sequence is CASSSGAYNSPLHF. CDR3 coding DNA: TGTGCCAGCAGCTCCGGGGCCTATAATTCACCCCTCCACTTT.

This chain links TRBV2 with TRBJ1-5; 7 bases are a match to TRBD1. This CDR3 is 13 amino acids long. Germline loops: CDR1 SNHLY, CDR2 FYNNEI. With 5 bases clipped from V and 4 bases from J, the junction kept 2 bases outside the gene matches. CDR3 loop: CASSRDRNQPQHF. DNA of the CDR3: TGTGCCAGCAGTAGGGACAGAAATCAGCCCCAGCATTTT.

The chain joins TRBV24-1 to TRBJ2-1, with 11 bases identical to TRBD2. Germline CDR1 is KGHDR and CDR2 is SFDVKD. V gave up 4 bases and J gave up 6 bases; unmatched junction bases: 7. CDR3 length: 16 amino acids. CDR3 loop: CATSEVAGGPPNEQFF. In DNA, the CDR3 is TGTGCCACCAGTGAGGTAGCGGGAGGGCCCCCCAATGAGCAGTTCTTC.

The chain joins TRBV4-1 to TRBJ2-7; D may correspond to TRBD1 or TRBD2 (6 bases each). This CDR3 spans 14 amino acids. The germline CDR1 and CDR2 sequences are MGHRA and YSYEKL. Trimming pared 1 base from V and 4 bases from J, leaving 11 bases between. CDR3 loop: CASSQATGLYEQYF. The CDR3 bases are TGCGCCAGCAGCCAAGCGACAGGACTATACGAGCAGTACTTC.

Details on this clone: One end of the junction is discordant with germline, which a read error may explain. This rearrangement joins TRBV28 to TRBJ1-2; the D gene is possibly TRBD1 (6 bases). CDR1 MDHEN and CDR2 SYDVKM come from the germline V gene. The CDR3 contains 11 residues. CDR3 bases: TGTGCCGGCAGGGGTTACTATGGCTACACCTTC. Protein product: CAGRGYYGYTF.

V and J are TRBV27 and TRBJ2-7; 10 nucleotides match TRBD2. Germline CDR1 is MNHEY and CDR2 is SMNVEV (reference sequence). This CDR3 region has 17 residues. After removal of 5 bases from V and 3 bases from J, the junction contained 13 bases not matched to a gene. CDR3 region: CASSPAPHTSGNYEQYF. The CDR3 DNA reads TGTGCCAGCAGTCCCGCACCCCATACTAGCGGGAACTACGAGCAGTACTTC.

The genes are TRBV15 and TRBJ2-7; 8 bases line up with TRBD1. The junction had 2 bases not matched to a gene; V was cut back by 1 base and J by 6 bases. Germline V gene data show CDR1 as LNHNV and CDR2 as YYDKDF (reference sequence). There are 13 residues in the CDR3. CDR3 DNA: TGTGCCACCAGCAGAGGCAGGGGGCCCGAGCAGTACTTC. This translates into CATSRGRGPEQYF. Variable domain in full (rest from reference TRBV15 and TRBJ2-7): DAMVIQNPRYQVTQFGKPVTLSCSQTLNHNVMYWYQQKSSQAPKLLFHYYDKDFNNEADTPDNFQSRRPNTSFCFLDIRSPGLGDTAMYLCATSRGRGPEQYFGPGTRLTVT.

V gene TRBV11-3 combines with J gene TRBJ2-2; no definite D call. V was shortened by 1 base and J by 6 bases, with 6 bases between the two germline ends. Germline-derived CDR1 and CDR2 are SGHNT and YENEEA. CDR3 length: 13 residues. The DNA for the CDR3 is TGTGCCAGCAGCTTAGGGGTGTCCGGGGAGCTGTTTTTT. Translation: CASSLGVSGELFF. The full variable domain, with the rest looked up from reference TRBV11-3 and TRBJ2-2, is EAGVVQSPRYKIIEKKQPVAFWCNPISGHNTLYWYLQNLGQGPELLIRYENEEAVDDSQLPKDRFSAERLKGVDSTLKIQPAELGDSAVYLCASSLGVSGELFFGEGSRLTVL.

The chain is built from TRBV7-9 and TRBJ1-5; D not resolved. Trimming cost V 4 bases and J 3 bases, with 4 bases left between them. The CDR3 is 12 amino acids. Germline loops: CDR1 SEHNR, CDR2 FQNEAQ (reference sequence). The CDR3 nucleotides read TGTGCCAGCAGCTCCCTCAATCAGCCCCAGCATTTT. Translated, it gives CASSSLNQPQHF.

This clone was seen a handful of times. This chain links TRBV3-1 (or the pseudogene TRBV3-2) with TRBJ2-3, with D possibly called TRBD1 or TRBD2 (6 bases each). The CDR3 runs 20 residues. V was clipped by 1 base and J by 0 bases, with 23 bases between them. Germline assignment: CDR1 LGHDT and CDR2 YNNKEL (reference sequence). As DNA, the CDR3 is TGTGCCAGCAGCCAAGGAGCCTTGGGGGGCCTATTTCCTAGCACAGATACGCAGTATTTT. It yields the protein CASSQGALGGLFPSTDTQYF.

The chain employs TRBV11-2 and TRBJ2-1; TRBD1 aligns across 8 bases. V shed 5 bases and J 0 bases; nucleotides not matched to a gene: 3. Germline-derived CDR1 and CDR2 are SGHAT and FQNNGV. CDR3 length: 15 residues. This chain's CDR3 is CASSVDRGSYNEQFF. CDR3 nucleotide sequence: TGTGCCAGCAGCGTCGACAGGGGCTCCTACAATGAGCAGTTCTTC.

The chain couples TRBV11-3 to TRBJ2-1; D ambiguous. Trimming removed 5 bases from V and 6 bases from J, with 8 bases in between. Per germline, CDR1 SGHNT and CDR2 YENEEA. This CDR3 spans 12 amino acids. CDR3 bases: TGTGCCAGCAGCCTCACAAGCAATGAGCAGTTCTTC. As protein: CASSLTSNEQFF.

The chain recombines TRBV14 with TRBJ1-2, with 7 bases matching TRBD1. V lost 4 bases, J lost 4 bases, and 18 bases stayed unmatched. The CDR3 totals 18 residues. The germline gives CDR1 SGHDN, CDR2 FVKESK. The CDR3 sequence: CASSRRDLGQLLSYGYTF. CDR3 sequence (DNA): TGTGCCAGCAGCCGCCGGGACCTGGGACAGTTACTTAGCTATGGCTACACCTTC.

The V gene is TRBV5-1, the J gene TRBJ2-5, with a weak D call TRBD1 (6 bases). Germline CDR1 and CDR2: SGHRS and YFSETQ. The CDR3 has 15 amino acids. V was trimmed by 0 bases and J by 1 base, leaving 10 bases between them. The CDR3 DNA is TGCGCCAGCAGCTTGGACGGGACACTCCAAGAGACCCAGTACTTC. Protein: CASSLDGTLQETQYF.

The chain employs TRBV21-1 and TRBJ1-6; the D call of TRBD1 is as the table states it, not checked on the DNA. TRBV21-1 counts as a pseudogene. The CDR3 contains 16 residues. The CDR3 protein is CASSKVDGTGISPLHF. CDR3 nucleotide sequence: TGTGCCAGCAGCAAAGTGGACGGGACAGGGATTTCACCCCTCCACTTT.

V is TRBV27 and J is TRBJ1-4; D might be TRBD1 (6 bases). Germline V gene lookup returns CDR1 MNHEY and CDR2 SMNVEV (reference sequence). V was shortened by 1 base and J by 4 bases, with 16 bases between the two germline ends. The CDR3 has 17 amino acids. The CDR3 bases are TGTGCCAGCAGTTTATACCCTTGGGGGGCGAATAATGAAAAACTGTTTTTT. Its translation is CASSLYPWGANNEKLFF.

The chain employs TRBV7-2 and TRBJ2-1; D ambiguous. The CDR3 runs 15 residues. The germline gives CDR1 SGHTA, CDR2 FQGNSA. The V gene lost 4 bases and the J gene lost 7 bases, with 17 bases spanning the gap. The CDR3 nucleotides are TGTGCCAGCAGCTGGGGTGGCCAGTTTAGGAATGAGCAGTTCTTC. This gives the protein CASSWGGQFRNEQFF.

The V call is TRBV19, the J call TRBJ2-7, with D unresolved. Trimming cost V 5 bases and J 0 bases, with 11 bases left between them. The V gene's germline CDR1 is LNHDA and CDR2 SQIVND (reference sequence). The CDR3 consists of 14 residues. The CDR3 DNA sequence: TGTGCCAGTAGTTCCAGAAGAGGCTCCTACGAGCAGTACTTC. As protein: CASSSRRGSYEQYF.

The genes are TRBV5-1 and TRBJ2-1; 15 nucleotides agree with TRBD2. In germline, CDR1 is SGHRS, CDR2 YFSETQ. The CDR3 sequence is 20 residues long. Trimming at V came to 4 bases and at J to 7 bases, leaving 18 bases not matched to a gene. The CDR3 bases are TGCGCCAGCAGCGGGACAGGGAGGAGGACTAGCGGGAGGGCCGATAATGAGCAGTTCTTC. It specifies CASSGTGRRTSGRADNEQFF. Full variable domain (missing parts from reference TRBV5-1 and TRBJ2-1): KAGVTQTPRYLIKTRGQQVTLSCSPISGHRSVSWYQQTPGQGLQFLFEYFSETQRNKGNFPGRFSGRQFSNSRSEMNVSTLELGDSALYLCASSGTGRRTSGRADNEQFFGPGTRLTVL.

CDR3 region: CASSNRRNNSPLHF. CDR3 coding DNA: TGTGCCAGCAGTAACCGACGGAATAATTCACCCCTCCACTTT. The chain employs TRBV7-2 and TRBJ1-6; D gene ambiguous. Germline values: CDR1 SGHTA, CDR2 FQGNSA. The CDR3 totals 14 residues. The V gene lost 6 bases and the J gene lost 5 bases, with 11 bases spanning the gap.

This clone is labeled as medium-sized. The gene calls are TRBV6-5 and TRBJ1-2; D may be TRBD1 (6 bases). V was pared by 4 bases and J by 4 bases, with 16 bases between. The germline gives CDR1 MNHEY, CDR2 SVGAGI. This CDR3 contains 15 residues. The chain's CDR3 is CASSWGTGSSYGYTF. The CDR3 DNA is TGTGCCAGCAGTTGGGGAACAGGGTCTTCCTATGGCTACACCTTC.